The 18 T cell receptor beta chains below come from one sample, sequenced in a study of blood T cell repertoires in COVID-19. The assay was immunoSEQ multiplex PCR, and TCRdb's table has in-frame clones only and misses some. The table records about 180,000 clones, approximately 88% of them present only once. The specimen was peripheral blood. Receptor source: a woman aged 25 to 39 with acute or convalescent COVID-19.

This chain's CDR3 is CASSYSIGSYEQYF. The CDR3 region has the DNA TGTGCCAGCAGTTACTCGATCGGGTCCTACGAGCAGTACTTC. The chain uses TRBV6-5 and TRBJ2-7; D ambiguous. Germline V lookup: CDR1 MNHEY, CDR2 SVGAGI. The CDR3 has 14 residues. V shed 0 bases and J shed 1 base, with 7 bases lying between them.

This chain joins TRBV15 and TRBJ1-2; perhaps TRBD1 as D (6 bases). The CDR3 runs 13 residues. CDR1 is LNHNV and CDR2 is YYDKDF in the germline V gene (reference sequence). V was shortened by 3 bases and J by 2 bases, with 7 bases between the two germline ends. Here the CDR3 DNA reads TGTGCCACCAGCAGTGACAGGAACTATGGCTACACCTTC. This gives the protein CATSSDRNYGYTF. Full variable domain (outside the CDR3, taken from reference TRBV15 and TRBJ1-2): DAMVIQNPRYQVTQFGKPVTLSCSQTLNHNVMYWYQQKSSQAPKLLFHYYDKDFNNEADTPDNFQSRRPNTSFCFLDIRSPGLGDTAMYLCATSSDRNYGYTFGSGTRLTVV.

This clone was counted a few times. The chain employs TRBV5-4 and TRBJ2-2; D possibly corresponds to TRBD2 (5 bases). Germline CDR1 and CDR2: SGHNT and YYREEE (reference sequence). CDR3 size: 14 residues. Trimming took off 7 bases at V and 4 bases at J, with 14 bases between the two ends. For the CDR3, the DNA is TGTGCCAGCGGGTTGGGTGCGGGCACCGGGGAGCTGTTTTTT. Its protein product is CASGLGAGTGELFF.

The CDR3 loop is CATTGTAYNEQFF. The DNA for the CDR3 is TGTGCCACCACCGGGACAGCTTACAATGAGCAGTTCTTC. The chain has TRBV28 and TRBJ2-1; 7 nucleotides agree with TRBD1. The trim removed 10 bases at V and 4 bases at J, leaving 7 bases unmatched. Per germline, CDR1 MDHEN and CDR2 SYDVKM. The CDR3 is made up of 13 amino acids.

The gene calls are TRBV28 and TRBJ1-4; D uncertain. CDR1 and CDR2 from the germline V gene are MDHEN and SYDVKM. V was trimmed by 7 bases and J by 0 bases, leaving 9 bases between them. The CDR3 spans 14 residues. The CDR3 protein is CASNNLATNEKLFF. The CDR3 DNA reads as TGTGCCAGCAACAACCTTGCAACTAATGAAAAACTGTTTTTT.

V is TRBV7-2 and J is TRBJ2-7, with D maybe TRBD2 (6 bases). The CDR3 sequence is 15 residues long. Germline V lookup: CDR1 SGHTA, CDR2 FQGNSA. V was trimmed by 1 base and J by 2 bases, leaving 12 bases between them. The chain's CDR3 is CASSLEGLATYEQYF. CDR3 nucleotides: TGTGCCAGCAGCTTAGAGGGGCTAGCGACCTACGAGCAGTACTTC.

This clone was counted once. The chain carries TRBV5-6 and TRBJ2-7; 10 nucleotides line up with TRBD1. The CDR3 spans 16 residues. The germline CDR1 and CDR2 sequences are SGHDT and YYEEEE. The junction had 8 bases not matched to a gene; V was cut back by 1 base and J by 4 bases. Here the CDR3 reads CASSLILGQGTYEQYF. CDR3 DNA sequence: TGTGCCAGCAGCTTGATTTTGGGACAGGGGACGTACGAGCAGTACTTC.

This chain joins TRBV27 and TRBJ1-3, with no clear D. Germline V gene data show CDR1 as MNHEY and CDR2 as SMNVEV (reference sequence). The CDR3 covers 14 residues. V lost 3 bases and J 0 bases, leaving 6 bases between the germline ends. For the CDR3, the DNA is TGTGCCAGCAGTTTGCGTAGCTCTGGAAACACCATATATTTT. It specifies CASSLRSSGNTIYF.

V usage is TRBV18 and J usage is TRBJ2-2; a weak D match, TRBD2 (6 bases). V was shortened by 6 bases and J by 5 bases, with 13 bases between the two germline ends. The CDR3 has 14 amino acids. Germline V CDR1 and CDR2: KGHSH, LQKENI. CDR3 DNA sequence: TGTGCCAGCTCCCCCCTCGGGAGTACCGGGGAGCTGTTTTTT. Protein sequence: CASSPLGSTGELFF.

In regard to this clone: Within the sample, other DNA sequences also encode this same CDR3. This CDR3 reads CASSIGGNYNEQFF. For the CDR3, the DNA is TGTGCCAGTAGTATCGGGGGGAACTACAATGAGCAGTTCTTC. The chain uses TRBV19 and TRBJ2-1; 7 bases agree with TRBD2. J lost 3 bases, V lost 3 bases, and 2 bases had no gene match. Germline V gene sequence: CDR1 LNHDA, CDR2 SQIVND (reference sequence). The CDR3 sequence is 14 residues long.

The chain employs TRBV29-1 and TRBJ2-3, with a possible D match to TRBD1 (5 bases). With 7 bases removed from V and 3 bases from J, the gap between germline ends came to 17 bases. The germline CDR1 and CDR2 sequences are SQVTM and ANQGSEA. The CDR3 sequence is 14 residues long. Here the CDR3 DNA reads TGCAGCGCTCGGGCAGGGTTCGTGACAGATACGCAGTATTTT. Translated, it gives CSARAGFVTDTQYF.

This rearrangement joins TRBV6-1 to TRBJ1-4; no firm D call. There are 13 residues in the CDR3. Germline-derived CDR1 and CDR2 are MNHNS and SASEGT. Trimming took off 3 bases at V and 11 bases at J, with 13 bases between the two ends. The CDR3 sequence is CASSESALGKLFF. CDR3 DNA sequence: TGTGCCAGCAGTGAGTCCGCACTCGGGAAACTGTTTTTT.

The chain joins TRBV5-1 to TRBJ2-5, with TRBD2 identical over 8 bases. Germline loops: CDR1 SGHRS, CDR2 YFSETQ. J was trimmed by 5 bases and V by 2 bases; bases with no gene match: 2. This CDR3 contains 13 residues. The CDR3 here is CASSFGLAETQYF. Here the CDR3 DNA reads TGCGCCAGCAGCTTCGGACTAGCCGAGACCCAGTACTTC.

J is TRBJ1-5 and V is TRBV6-2 or TRBV6-3; 7 nucleotides line up with TRBD1. Per germline, CDR1 MNHEY and CDR2 SVGEGT. The CDR3 consists of 14 residues. Losses at the gene ends were 5 bases for V and 4 bases for J; bases not matched to a gene: 5. Here the CDR3 DNA reads TGTGCCAGCAGTGATAAACAGGGGAATCAGCCCCAGCATTTT. Amino acids: CASSDKQGNQPQHF.

The chain joins TRBV6-5 to TRBJ1-3; unclear D gene. V lost 6 bases, J lost 5 bases, and 11 bases lay in between. Germline-derived CDR1 and CDR2 are MNHEY and SVGAGI. The CDR3 runs 13 residues. CDR3 nucleotides: TGTGCCAGCAGCCCCACCTACCGAAACACCATATATTTT. Protein sequence: CASSPTYRNTIYF.

The chain employs TRBV5-1 and TRBJ1-1; tentative D call: TRBD1 (6 bases). CDR3 length: 14 amino acids. Germline V gene sequence: CDR1 SGHRS, CDR2 YFSETQ. The V end was cut by 4 bases, the J end by 0 bases, with 10 bases between. Here the CDR3 DNA reads TGCGCCAGCAGCGCAGGGACAATGAACACTGAAGCTTTCTTT. Translated: CASSAGTMNTEAFF.

J is TRBJ1-1 and V is TRBV6-5; D uncertain. This CDR3 spans 14 amino acids. The V gene lost 0 bases and the J gene lost 1 base, with 6 bases spanning the gap. Looked up from germline, CDR1 is MNHEY and CDR2 is SVGAGI. The CDR3: CASSYSPGNTEAFF. The DNA of the CDR3 is TGTGCCAGCAGTTACTCTCCGGGGAACACTGAAGCTTTCTTT.

The chain recombines TRBV9 with TRBJ1-2, with unresolved D. V was clipped by 0 bases and J by 1 base, with 7 bases between them. The length of the CDR3 is 14 residues. Germline V lookup: CDR1 SGDLS, CDR2 YYNGEE. The CDR3 protein is CASSVDSNNYGYTF. DNA for the CDR3: TGTGCCAGCAGCGTAGACTCGAATAACTATGGCTACACCTTC.